The 31 T cell receptor beta chains reported below all come from one sample, sequenced in a study of T-cell reconstitution after alpha-beta-depleted transplantation in children. Unique molecular identifiers were incorporated during preparation of the TCRbeta library. TCRdb reanalysed the PCR reads using MiXCR and keeps one entry per CDR3 protein. Of around 190,000 distinct CDR3 sequences in the sample, approximately 6.3% were seen once. The source was PBMCs, collected before TCRalphabeta/CD19-depleted stem cell transplant. The receptors shown here come from a boy aged 2 to 9 with acute lymphoblastic leukemia, due to receive a stem cell transplant.

This clonotype was detected a few times. The gene calls are TRBV4-3 and TRBJ2-2, with D maybe TRBD2 (5 bases). Germline values: CDR1 LGHNA, CDR2 YSLEER. Trimming removed 3 bases at V and 5 bases at J, with 13 bases between. The CDR3 loop spans 15 amino acids. CDR3 DNA sequence: TGCGCCAGCAGCCATGGGCGGGTATGGACCGGGGAGCTGTTTTTT. Protein: CASSHGRVWTGELFF.

This clonotype was seen at least ten times. The rearrangement uses TRBV5-1 and TRBJ2-3; D unresolved. The CDR3 is 15 amino acids. V was shortened by 0 bases and J by 0 bases, with 8 bases between the two germline ends. Germline V gene sequence: CDR1 SGHRS, CDR2 YFSETQ. CDR3 in DNA: TGCGCCAGCAGCTTGGCCTCTACTAGCACAGATACGCAGTATTTT. Its protein is CASSLASTSTDTQYF.

This clonotype was picked up many times. The genes are TRBV7-2 and TRBJ2-3; 9 bases fit TRBD2. Trimming at V came to 4 bases and at J to 4 bases, leaving 0 bases not matched to a gene. The CDR3 has 13 amino acids. Germline CDR1 is SGHTA and CDR2 is FQGNSA. CDR3 in amino acids: CASSWTSADTQYF. Written as DNA, the CDR3 is TGTGCCAGCAGCTGGACTAGCGCAGATACGCAGTATTTT.

Ten or more counts support this clonotype. The chain couples TRBV20-1 to TRBJ2-3; a weak D match, TRBD1 (6 bases). Germline CDR1 and CDR2: DFQATT and SNEGSKA (reference sequence). There are 17 residues in the CDR3. Trimming left V 1 base short and J 1 base short, with 18 bases between. Here the CDR3 DNA reads TGCAGTGCTAGAGTCTTCCAGGGGCCAATCGGCACAGATACGCAGTATTTT. Amino acids: CSARVFQGPIGTDTQYF.

This clonotype was counted between two and nine times. V usage is TRBV29-1 and J usage is TRBJ2-7; no clear D. V was clipped by 0 bases and J by 2 bases, with 5 bases between them. The length of the CDR3 is 12 residues. CDR1 and CDR2 from the germline V gene are SQVTM and ANQGSEA. CDR3 in DNA: TGCAGCGTTGAAGATTCAGCCTACGAGCAGTACTTC. Translating gives CSVEDSAYEQYF.

This clonotype was observed a handful of times. The chain carries TRBV28 and TRBJ2-4, with D possibly matching TRBD1 (7 bases). Between the trimmed V and J ends, which lost 6 bases and 1 base, there was a span of 19 bases. Germline-derived CDR1 and CDR2 are MDHEN and SYDVKM. CDR3 length: 17 amino acids. CDR3 protein: CASSPRGEAGAKNIQYF. DNA for the CDR3: TGTGCCAGCAGCCCCAGGGGGGAGGCCGGGGCCAAAAACATTCAGTACTTC.

This clonotype was recorded at least ten times. The chain links TRBV7-2 to TRBJ2-1; D may be TRBD1 (7 bases). The CDR3 is 16 amino acids. Germline CDR1 is SGHTA and CDR2 is FQGNSA. The V gene lost 2 bases and the J gene lost 6 bases, with 17 bases spanning the gap. The CDR3 bases are TGTGCCAGCAGCTTATCCGGAGGCAGGGGGGTCAATGAGCAGTTCTTC. This encodes CASSLSGGRGVNEQFF.

Ten or more counts support this clonotype. The chain employs TRBV29-1 and TRBJ1-2, with no clear D. The V end lost 1 base, the J end lost 2 bases, and 11 bases lay between the germline ends. This CDR3 is built from 14 residues. Germline-derived CDR1 and CDR2 are SQVTM and ANQGSEA. In DNA, the CDR3 is TGCAGCGTTGAAGTGTATCGGTCGAACTATGGCTACACCTTC. Its protein is CSVEVYRSNYGYTF.

This clonotype was seen repeatedly, ten times or more. The chain links TRBV2 to TRBJ2-5, with D possibly matching TRBD1 (6 bases). Trimming left V 4 bases short and J 1 base short, with 7 bases between. CDR1 and CDR2 from the germline V gene are SNHLY and FYNNEI. The CDR3 length is 13 residues. CDR3 sequence (DNA): TGTGCCAGCAGTGGGACAGTCCAAGAGACCCAGTACTTC. As protein: CASSGTVQETQYF.

This clonotype was seen repeatedly, ten times or more. The rearrangement links TRBV9 to TRBJ2-1, with D perhaps assigned TRBD1 or TRBD2 (5 bases each). Germline lookup yields CDR1 SGDLS and CDR2 YYNGEE. The CDR3 loop spans 13 amino acids. The V end was cut by 0 bases, the J end by 7 bases, with 8 bases between. For the CDR3, the DNA is TGTGCCAGCAGCGTAGGATGGGGGAATGAGCAGTTCTTC. Amino acid sequence: CASSVGWGNEQFF.

This rearrangement joins TRBV7-3 to TRBJ1-2; 7 positions agree with TRBD1. Trimming took 5 bases from V and 7 from J; bases not matched to a gene: 7. Germline values: CDR1 SGHTA, CDR2 FQGTGA. This CDR3 region has 13 residues. CDR3 sequence: CASSLDRQGGYTF. CDR3 DNA sequence: TGTGCCAGCAGCCTAGATCGACAGGGTGGCTACACCTTC.

This rearrangement joins TRBV18 to TRBJ1-2; maybe TRBD1 (5 bases). With 3 bases removed from V and 8 bases from J, the gap between germline ends came to 13 bases. CDR1 KGHSH and CDR2 LQKENI come from the germline V gene. This CDR3 contains 13 residues. CDR3 sequence: CASSPGRMDGYTF. The CDR3 nucleotides are TGTGCCAGCTCACCGGGACGGATGGACGGCTACACCTTC.

This clonotype showed up many times. J is TRBJ2-7 and V is TRBV10-3; D gene uncertain. This CDR3 comprises 12 residues. Germline V gene data show CDR1 as ENHRY and CDR2 as SYGVKD. The V gene lost 0 bases and the J gene lost 7 bases, with 7 bases spanning the gap. The CDR3 loop reads CAISESLLEQYF. CDR3 sequence (DNA): TGTGCCATCAGTGAGTCGCTCCTTGAGCAGTACTTC.

This chain uses TRBV27 with TRBJ2-5, with 9 positions matching TRBD1. CDR1 is MNHEY and CDR2 is SMNVEV in the germline V gene (reference sequence). This CDR3 spans 14 amino acids. V was pared by 4 bases and J by 7 bases, with 7 bases of the junction left unmatched. The CDR3 here is CASSSGTGSGTQYF. The CDR3 DNA reads as TGTGCCAGCAGTTCGGGGACAGGGTCTGGGACCCAGTACTTC.

The V and J genes are TRBV11-2 and TRBJ2-1; 11 bases match TRBD2. Per germline, CDR1 SGHAT and CDR2 FQNNGV. This CDR3 is built from 15 residues. V shed 0 bases, J shed 10 bases, and the junction held 5 bases outside the gene matches. The CDR3 region is CASSLEVAGGTEQFF. CDR3 bases: TGTGCCAGCAGCTTAGAGGTAGCGGGGGGGACAGAGCAGTTCTTC.

This clonotype occurred a few times. The rearrangement links TRBV12-3 or TRBV12-4 to TRBJ2-1, with a weak D call TRBD2 (6 bases). Between the trimmed V and J ends, which lost 10 bases and 6 bases, there was a span of 22 bases. The CDR3 consists of 15 residues. CDR3: CAINKPGGTSNEQFF. CDR3 DNA sequence: TGTGCCATTAATAAGCCGGGCGGGACTTCCAATGAGCAGTTCTTC.

This clonotype was found a few times. The J gene is TRBJ2-1, the V gene TRBV6-2 or TRBV6-3, with 7 positions matching TRBD1. J gave up 1 base and V 6 bases, and 3 bases lay outside the gene matches. CDR1 and CDR2 (germline): MNHEY, SVGEGT. The CDR3 sequence is 14 residues long. CDR3 DNA sequence: TGTGCCAGCAGGCGACAGGGATCCTACAATGAGCAGTTCTTC. This translates into CASRRQGSYNEQFF.

This chain links TRBV5-1 with TRBJ2-3; 8 bases map to TRBD1. The length of the CDR3 is 14 residues. In germline, CDR1 is SGHRS, CDR2 YFSETQ. V shed 5 bases and J 8 bases; nucleotides not matched to a gene: 10. CDR3 DNA: TGCGCCAGCAGACCTGGGACAGGCCTCGGTACGCAGTATTTT. Translated, it gives CASRPGTGLGTQYF.

The table lists this clonotype with a few counts. V usage is TRBV3-1 and J usage is TRBJ1-1, with TRBD1 matching 7 bases. The V gene's germline CDR1 is LGHDT and CDR2 YNNKEL (reference sequence). V trimming: 4 bases; J trimming: 5 bases; junction bases outside the gene matches: 10. This CDR3 has 15 amino acids. The CDR3 DNA reads TGTGCCAGCAGCCGACAGGGAGGTGGTTGGACTGAAGCTTTCTTT. Protein: CASSRQGGGWTEAFF. Supplemented by reference TRBV3-1 and TRBJ1-1, the full variable domain reads DTAVSQTPKYLVTQMGNDKSIKCEQNLGHDTMYWYKQDSKKFLKIMFSYNNKELIINETVPNRFSPKSPDKAHLNLHINSLELGDSAVYFCASSRQGGGWTEAFFGQGTRLTVV.

The sample holds many counts of this clonotype. In DNA, the CDR3 is TGTGCCAGCAGAGACAGGGGGCTGGACAATGAGCAGTTCTTC. Translated, it gives CASRDRGLDNEQFF. V is TRBV11-2 and J is TRBJ2-1; 10 bases are a match to TRBD1. The ends lost 6 bases at V and 5 bases at J; junction bases unmatched: 4. Germline CDR1 reads SGHAT; CDR2 reads FQNNGV. The CDR3 loop spans 14 amino acids.

This clonotype was seen ten or more times. V gene TRBV28 combines with J gene TRBJ1-4; the D gene is possibly TRBD1 (5 bases). Germline V CDR1 and CDR2: MDHEN, SYDVKM. The CDR3 is 15 amino acids. Trimming stripped 3 bases from V and 5 bases from J, with 13 bases between. CDR3 sequence (DNA): TGTGCCAGCAGTTTGCCCCTCGGGGGGAATGAAAAACTGTTTTTT. Residues: CASSLPLGGNEKLFF.

This chain joins TRBV6-2 or TRBV6-3 and TRBJ2-3; either TRBD1 or TRBD2 may fit D (5 bases each). V was shortened by 2 bases and J by 0 bases, with 9 bases between the two germline ends. CDR1 is MNHEY and CDR2 is SVGEGT in the germline V gene. CDR3 size: 15 residues. The CDR3 coding sequence is TGTGCCAGCAGTTACGGGGGTGCTAGCACAGATACGCAGTATTTT. Translating gives CASSYGGASTDTQYF.

There are a few counts of this clonotype. J is TRBJ2-2 and V is TRBV6-2 or TRBV6-3; no reliable D call. V was shortened by 5 bases and J by 4 bases, with 14 bases between the two germline ends. The CDR3 loop spans 15 amino acids. Per germline, CDR1 MNHEY and CDR2 SVGEGT. The CDR3 nucleotides read TGTGCCAGCAGTCGCGACCCCACGCGCACCGGGGAGCTGTTTTTT. Protein: CASSRDPTRTGELFF.

This clonotype was observed at least ten times. The gene calls are TRBV4-1 and TRBJ2-1; D gene uncertain. Per the germline V gene, CDR1 is MGHRA and CDR2 is YSYEKL. The CDR3 spans 11 residues. V was pared by 9 bases and J by 5 bases, with 8 bases between. As DNA, the CDR3 is TGCGCCAGTCAGTACAACAATGAGCAGTTCTTC. This codes for CASQYNNEQFF.

This clonotype was observed a few times. This chain uses TRBV7-9 with TRBJ1-6; D remains unclear. This CDR3 contains 14 residues. V lost 4 bases and J 9 bases, leaving 13 bases between the germline ends. Germline CDR1 and CDR2: SEHNR and FQNEAQ (reference sequence). The CDR3 nucleotides are TGTGCCAGCAGCTACCCAGCGTACAGTTCACCCCTCCACTTT. Its translation: CASSYPAYSSPLHF.

In this sample, this clonotype turned up a few times. The chain recombines TRBV30 with TRBJ1-1; D gene ambiguous. The CDR3 has 12 residues. Trimming shortened V by 1 base and J by 5 bases, and 8 bases separated the two germline ends. Germline CDR1 is GTSNPN and CDR2 is SVGIG (reference sequence). The CDR3 protein is CAWSGVETEAFF. The CDR3 DNA reads as TGTGCCTGGAGTGGGGTTGAGACTGAAGCTTTCTTT.

This clonotype was seen only a few times. The chain recombines TRBV7-9 with TRBJ2-1; D is uncertain. This CDR3 comprises 19 residues. V dropped 7 bases and J dropped 5 bases, with 30 bases sitting between them. From germline, CDR1 is SEHNR and CDR2 FQNEAQ (reference sequence). The CDR3 loop reads CASILPVGWNVVVHNEQFF. The CDR3 DNA reads as TGTGCCAGCATCCTTCCGGTGGGCTGGAATGTAGTCGTCCACAATGAGCAGTTCTTC.

This chain connects TRBV15 to TRBJ1-3; D unresolved. V was clipped by 7 bases and J by 0 bases, with 7 bases between them. CDR1 and CDR2 from the germline V gene are LNHNV and YYDKDF (reference sequence). The CDR3 runs to 13 residues. This CDR3 is CATKEGSGNTIYF. The CDR3 bases are TGTGCCACCAAAGAGGGCTCTGGAAACACCATATATTTT.

Many counts were recorded for this clonotype. V usage is TRBV11-2 and J usage is TRBJ2-3; 9 nucleotides line up with TRBD2. V gave up 1 base and J gave up 1 base; unmatched junction bases: 12. This CDR3 has 19 residues. CDR1 and CDR2 (germline): SGHAT, FQNNGV. The CDR3 DNA is TGTGCCAGCAGCTTAGTGAGAGGACTAGCGAGTTTTGGCACAGATACGCAGTATTTT. Translated: CASSLVRGLASFGTDTQYF.

The chain carries TRBV7-2 and TRBJ2-7, with D unresolved. V dropped 2 bases and J dropped 6 bases, with 14 bases sitting between them. Germline values: CDR1 SGHTA, CDR2 FQGNSA. CDR3 length: 14 amino acids. CDR3 nucleotides: TGTGCCAGCAGCTTATACAGATTCGGGTCCGAGCAGTACTTC. It is translated as CASSLYRFGSEQYF.

This clonotype was detected ten times or more. The chain couples TRBV28 to TRBJ2-7; 10 nucleotides agree with TRBD1. Germline V CDR1 and CDR2: MDHEN, SYDVKM. This CDR3 contains 13 residues. Unmatched junction bases numbered 2, after V lost 6 bases and J lost 3 bases. In nucleotides, the CDR3 is TGTGCCAGCAGCGGACAGGGGGGCTACGAGCAGTACTTC. Amino acids: CASSGQGGYEQYF.